This TCR beta chain was observed in a study of blood T cell repertoires in COVID-19. Whole-study context: Each recovered donor of Cohort 3 presented with two negative PCRs, clearance, or symptom resolution. There were acute and convalescent COVID-19 samples, and they came from the United States, Italy and Spain.

CDR3 size: 14 residues. CDR1 SNHLY and CDR2 FYNNEI come from the germline V gene. The V segment lost 4 bases and the J segment 7 bases; nucleotides outside the gene matches: 4. Here immunoSEQ multiplex PCR was the method, and the copy in TCRdb shows in-frame clones only, minus some. This sample yields some 330,000 clones, of which 80% to 90% are seen a single time; around 1.9% belongs to the top ten. Individuals drawn from 24 US areas were about 18 to 90 years old. Input material: PBMCs or T cells enriched from blood (not recorded which). This sequence joins TRBV2 and TRBJ1-5, with 10 bases fitting TRBD1. The receptor was isolated from a man aged 40-50 years in a cohort exposed to, infected with or recovered from COVID-19 (not recorded which). CDR3 sequence reads: CASSGTGGSQPQHF. Written as DNA, the CDR3 is TGTGCCAGCAGTGGGACAGGGGGAAGCCAGCCCCAGCATTTT.